This T cell receptor (beta chain) was identified in a study of blood T cells in healthy people across ages. Overall study results and limits: A greater number of naive CD4+ cells and higher diversity distinguished long-lived donors from aged donors.

The sample holds a few counts of this clonotype. Its antigen remains unidentified. The conserved phenylalanine or tryptophan is not found at the CDR3 terminus, so this likely reflects a read error. This CDR3 has 12 residues. V lost 3 bases to trimming and J lost 8 bases, with 10 bases between them. The germline gives CDR1 SGHTA, CDR2 FQGNSA. Next came a second PCR, run for about 7 to 12 cycles, which used a sample-barcoded 5' primer along with a J-beta primer mix. Each CDR3 protein is one row after TCRdb ran MiXCR on the 5' RACE reads. Among 600,000 or so distinct CDR3 sequences listed, about 21% were seen once.

This chain links TRBV7-2 with TRBJ1-2, with a tentative D call TRBD1 (6 bases). The clonotype originates from a man aged 65 to 79 in good health. The specimen was blood. The CDR3 bases are TGTGCCAGCAGCTTTGACAGGAACGGCTACACCCTC. Translating gives CASSFDRNGYTL.